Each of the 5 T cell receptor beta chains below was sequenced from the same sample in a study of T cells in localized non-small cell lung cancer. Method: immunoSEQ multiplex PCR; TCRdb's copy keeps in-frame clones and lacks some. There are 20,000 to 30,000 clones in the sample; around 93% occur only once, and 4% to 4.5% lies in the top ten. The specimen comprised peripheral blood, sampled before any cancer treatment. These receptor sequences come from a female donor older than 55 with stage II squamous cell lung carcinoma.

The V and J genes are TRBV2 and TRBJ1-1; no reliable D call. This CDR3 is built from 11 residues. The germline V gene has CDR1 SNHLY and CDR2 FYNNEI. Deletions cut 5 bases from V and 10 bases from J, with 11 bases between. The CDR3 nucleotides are TGTGCCAGCAGTTATCAGTCTGGAGCTTTCTTT. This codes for CASSYQSGAFF.

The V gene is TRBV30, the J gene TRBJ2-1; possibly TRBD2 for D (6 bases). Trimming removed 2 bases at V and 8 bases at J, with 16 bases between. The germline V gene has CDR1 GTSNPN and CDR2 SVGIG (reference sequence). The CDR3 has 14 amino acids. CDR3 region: CAWSRPGTADEQFF. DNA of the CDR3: TGTGCCTGGAGTCGCCCGGGGACTGCAGATGAGCAGTTCTTC.

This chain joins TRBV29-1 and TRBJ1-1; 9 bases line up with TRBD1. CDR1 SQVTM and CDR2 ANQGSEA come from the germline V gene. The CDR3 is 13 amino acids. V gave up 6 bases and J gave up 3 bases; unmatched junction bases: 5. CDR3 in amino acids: CSVAQGADTEAFF. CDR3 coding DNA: TGCAGCGTGGCACAGGGGGCCGACACTGAAGCTTTCTTT.

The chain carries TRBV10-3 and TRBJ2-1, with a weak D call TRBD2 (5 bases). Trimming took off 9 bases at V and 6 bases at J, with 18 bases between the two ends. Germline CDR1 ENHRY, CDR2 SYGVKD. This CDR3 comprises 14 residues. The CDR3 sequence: CAIRGDSDSNEQFF. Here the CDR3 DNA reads TGTGCCATTCGGGGAGACTCCGACTCCAATGAGCAGTTCTTC.

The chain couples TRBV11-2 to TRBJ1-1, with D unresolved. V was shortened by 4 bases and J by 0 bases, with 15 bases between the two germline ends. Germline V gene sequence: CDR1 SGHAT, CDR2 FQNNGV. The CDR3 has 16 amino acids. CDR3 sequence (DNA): TGTGCCAGCAGCTCTGGACCCACCCACTTGAACACTGAAGCTTTCTTT. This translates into CASSSGPTHLNTEAFF.